This entry lists 13 T cell receptor beta chains sequenced from one sample in a study of blood T cell repertoires in COVID-19 (dated by TCRdb to the early 2020s). Libraries were prepared through the immunoSEQ multiplex PCR assay. In its TCRdb copy, this immuneACCESS table keeps in-frame sequences only and misses some clones. Where compared with another copy, unresolved V genes explain less than half of these, and the others have no known cause. The sample records some 700,000 clones, 80% to 90% of which are singletons. The ten largest clones add up to about 0.26% of the sample. The sample consisted of peripheral blood. Receptors originate from a woman between 18 and 30 years old with acute or convalescent COVID-19.

This sequence joins TRBV11-2 and TRBJ1-1; D is possibly TRBD1 (5 bases). The V gene lost 0 bases and the J gene lost 8 bases, with 16 bases spanning the gap. In germline, CDR1 is SGHAT, CDR2 FQNNGV. The CDR3 has 15 residues. The CDR3 spells CASSLDLRGTWEAFF. CDR3 DNA: TGTGCCAGCAGCTTAGATCTCCGGGGGACTTGGGAAGCTTTCTTT.

This chain connects TRBV24-1 to TRBJ1-1; weak D call: TRBD1 (5 bases). Germline loops: CDR1 KGHDR, CDR2 SFDVKD. The CDR3 covers 12 residues. V was shortened by 9 bases and J by 6 bases, with 13 bases between the two germline ends. CDR3 protein: CATWTRGAEAFF. DNA of the CDR3: TGTGCCACCTGGACCCGGGGGGCTGAAGCTTTCTTT.

This chain connects TRBV15 to TRBJ2-1; D may be TRBD2 (7 bases). The length of the CDR3 is 17 residues. Trimming took off 0 bases at V and 1 base at J, with 13 bases between the two ends. Germline CDR1 reads LNHNV; CDR2 reads YYDKDF (reference sequence). CDR3 coding DNA: TGTGCCACCAGCAGAGATACAGGGAGGGGGTCCTACAATGAGCAGTTCTTC. It codes for CATSRDTGRGSYNEQFF.

The J gene is TRBJ2-2, the V gene TRBV7-2; 8 positions agree with TRBD2. J gave up 4 bases and V 5 bases, and 9 bases lay outside the gene matches. CDR3 size: 16 residues. The germline V gene has CDR1 SGHTA and CDR2 FQGNSA. In DNA, the CDR3 is TGTGCCAGCAGCCTATCGTCGGGGGGGCGCACCGGGGAGCTGTTTTTT. Translation: CASSLSSGGRTGELFF. Supplemented by reference TRBV7-2 and TRBJ2-2, the full variable domain reads GAGVSQSPSNKVTEKGKDVELRCDPISGHTALYWYRQSLGQGLEFLIYFQGNSAPDKSGLPSDRFSAERTGGSVSTLTIQRTQQEDSAVYLCASSLSSGGRTGELFFGEGSRLTVL.

The chain is built from TRBV11-2 and TRBJ2-2; no definite D call. Trimming took 10 bases from V and 6 from J, leaving 6 bases between them. Germline CDR1 reads SGHAT; CDR2 reads FQNNGV. The CDR3 consists of 10 residues. The DNA of the CDR3 is TGTGCCACCGGTCCCGGGGAGCTGTTTTTT. Translated: CATGPGELFF.

The V call is TRBV7-3, the J call TRBJ2-3, with TRBD1 as a possible D gene (7 bases). The CDR3 totals 14 residues. Germline assignment: CDR1 SGHTA and CDR2 FQGTGA. Between the trimmed V and J ends, which lost 5 bases and 4 bases, there was a span of 13 bases. The CDR3 spells CASSLQGRSDTQYF. CDR3 DNA: TGTGCCAGCAGCCTACAGGGGAGGTCAGATACGCAGTATTTT.

This sequence joins TRBV11-2 and TRBJ1-4, with unresolved D. CDR3 size: 12 residues. V was cut by 4 bases and J by 12 bases, with 12 bases left in between. Germline assignment: CDR1 SGHAT and CDR2 FQNNGV. CDR3: CASSSGRGELFF. Written as DNA, the CDR3 is TGTGCCAGCAGCTCCGGCCGGGGTGAACTGTTTTTT. Based on the CDR3 plus reference TRBV11-2 and TRBJ1-4, the full variable domain is EAGVAQSPRYKIIEKRQSVAFWCNPISGHATLYWYQQILGQGPKLLIQFQNNGVVDDSQLPKDRFSAERLKGVDSTLKIQPAKLEDSAVYLCASSSGRGELFFGSGTQLSVL.

This chain joins TRBV18 and TRBJ1-2; 7 bases fit TRBD1. Germline V gene data show CDR1 as KGHSH and CDR2 as LQKENI. The CDR3 is 17 residues long. The trim removed 2 bases at V and 5 bases at J, leaving 14 bases unmatched. The CDR3 sequence is CASSPSPGQSTVYGYTF. CDR3 coding DNA: TGTGCCAGCTCACCATCTCCGGGACAGAGTACCGTTTATGGCTACACCTTC.

The chain recombines TRBV9 with TRBJ2-2, with TRBD2 matching 8 bases. Germline CDR1 is SGDLS and CDR2 is YYNGEE. The J segment lost 6 bases and the V segment lost 3 bases, leaving 7 bases of the junction unmatched. The CDR3 contains 15 residues. The CDR3, as DNA: TGTGCCAGCAGCGCGACTAGCGATAATGCCGGGGAGCTGTTTTTT. Protein: CASSATSDNAGELFF.

The genes are TRBV19 and TRBJ2-7; possible D gene TRBD1, 5 bases. Trimming pared 0 bases from V and 3 bases from J, leaving 12 bases between. Germline assignment: CDR1 LNHDA and CDR2 SQIVND (reference sequence). The length of the CDR3 is 15 residues. CDR3 bases: TGTGCCAGTAGTATAGATCAGGGCAGGATCTACGAGCAGTACTTC. Translated: CASSIDQGRIYEQYF. The full variable domain, completed using reference TRBV19 and TRBJ2-7, is DGGITQSPKYLFRKEGQNVTLSCEQNLNHDAMYWYRQDPGQGLRLIYYSQIVNDFQKGDIAEGYSVSREKKESFPLTVTSAQKNPTAFYLCASSIDQGRIYEQYFGPGTRLTVT.

V and J are TRBV27 and TRBJ1-2; D is possibly TRBD1 (6 bases). The CDR3 spans 13 residues. Trimming took 4 bases from V and 8 from J, leaving 14 bases between them. Germline values: CDR1 MNHEY, CDR2 SMNVEV (reference sequence). The DNA for the CDR3 is TGTGCCAGCAGTTCAACAGGGAAGGGAGGCTACACCTTC. Its protein is CASSSTGKGGYTF.

The genes are TRBV10-3 and TRBJ2-1; 14 bases agree with TRBD2. Germline V gives CDR1 ENHRY, CDR2 SYGVKD. This CDR3 contains 16 residues. The V segment lost 6 bases and the J segment 8 bases; nucleotides outside the gene matches: 9. The CDR3 nucleotides read TGTGCCATCAGGTTGGGACTAGCGGGGGCCAGGGATGAGCAGTTCTTC. Its protein is CAIRLGLAGARDEQFF.

J is TRBJ2-2 and V is TRBV7-9, with 7 positions matching TRBD1. V gave up 5 bases and J gave up 9 bases; unmatched junction bases: 9. CDR1 SEHNR and CDR2 FQNEAQ come from the germline V gene (reference sequence). The length of the CDR3 is 14 residues. DNA for the CDR3: TGTGCCAGCAGCCCCGACAGGGCGGGCAGGGAGCTGTTTTTT. Protein sequence: CASSPDRAGRELFF.